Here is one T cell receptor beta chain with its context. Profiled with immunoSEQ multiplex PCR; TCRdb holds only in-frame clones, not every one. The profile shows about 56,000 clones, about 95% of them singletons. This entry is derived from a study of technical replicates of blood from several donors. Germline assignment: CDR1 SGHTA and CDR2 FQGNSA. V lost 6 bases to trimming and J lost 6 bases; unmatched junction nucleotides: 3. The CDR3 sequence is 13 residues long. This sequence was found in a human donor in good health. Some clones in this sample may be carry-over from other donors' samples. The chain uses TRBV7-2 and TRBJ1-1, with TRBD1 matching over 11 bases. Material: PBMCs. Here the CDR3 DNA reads TGTGCCAGCAGAGGACAGGGGGCGGCTGAAGCTTTCTTT. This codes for CASRGQGAAEAFF. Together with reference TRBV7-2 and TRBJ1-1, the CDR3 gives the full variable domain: GAGVSQSPSNKVTEKGKDVELRCDPISGHTALYWYRQSLGQGLEFLIYFQGNSAPDKSGLPSDRFSAERTGGSVSTLTIQRTQQEDSAVYLCASRGQGAAEAFFGQGTRLTVV.